This T cell receptor (beta chain) is drawn from a study of Ad26.COV2.S vaccination and SARS-CoV-2 variants. Study-wide background: Participants got Ad26.COV2.S intramuscularly, once or twice 56 days apart.

In germline, CDR1 is SQVTM, CDR2 ANQGSEA. This CDR3 region has 12 residues. With 6 bases removed from V and 5 bases from J, the gap between germline ends came to 10 bases. Points on this clone: What it binds is not known.

Findings and limits, study-wide: Following vaccination, spike-specific CD8+ and CD4+ T cell responses reportedly exhibited substantial breadth.

Treatment denoted: 19 received Ad26.COV2.S at low or high dose, single or two shots; several received placebo; per-sample allocation not given. Vaccine and placebo recipients were sampled on day 63 after the first injection. Profiling relied on immunoSEQ multiplex PCR, and the TCRdb table lists in-frame clones only, not all of them. The sample has about 280,000 clones, approximately 87% seen once. This material consisted of peripheral blood, taken in a trial of Ad26.COV2.S vaccine versus placebo. This TCR derives from a person between 18 and 59 years old who received the Ad26.COV2.S COVID-19 vaccine or a placebo. The chain recombines TRBV29-1 with TRBJ2-2; D is unclear. The CDR3: CSVQILTGELFF. The CDR3, as DNA: TGCAGCGTCCAAATATTGACCGGGGAGCTGTTTTTT.